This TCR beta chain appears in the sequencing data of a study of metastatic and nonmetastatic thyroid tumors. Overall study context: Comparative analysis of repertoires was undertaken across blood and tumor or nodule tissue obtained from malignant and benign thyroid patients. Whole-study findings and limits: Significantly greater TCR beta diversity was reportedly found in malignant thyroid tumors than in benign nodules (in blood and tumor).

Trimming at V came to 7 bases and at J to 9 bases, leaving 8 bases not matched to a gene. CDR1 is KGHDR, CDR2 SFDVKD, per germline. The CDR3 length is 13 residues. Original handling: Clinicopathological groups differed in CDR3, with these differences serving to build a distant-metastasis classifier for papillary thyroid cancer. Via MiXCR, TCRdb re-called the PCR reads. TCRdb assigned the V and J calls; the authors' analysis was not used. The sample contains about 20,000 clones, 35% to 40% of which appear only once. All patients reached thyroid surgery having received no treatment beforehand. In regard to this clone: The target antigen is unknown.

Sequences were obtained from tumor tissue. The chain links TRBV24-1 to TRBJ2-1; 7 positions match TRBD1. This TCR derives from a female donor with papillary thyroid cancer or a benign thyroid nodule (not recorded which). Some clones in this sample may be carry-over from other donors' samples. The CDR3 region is CATSKQGSGEQFF. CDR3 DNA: TGTGCCACCAGCAAACAGGGGAGTGGTGAGCAGTTCTTC.